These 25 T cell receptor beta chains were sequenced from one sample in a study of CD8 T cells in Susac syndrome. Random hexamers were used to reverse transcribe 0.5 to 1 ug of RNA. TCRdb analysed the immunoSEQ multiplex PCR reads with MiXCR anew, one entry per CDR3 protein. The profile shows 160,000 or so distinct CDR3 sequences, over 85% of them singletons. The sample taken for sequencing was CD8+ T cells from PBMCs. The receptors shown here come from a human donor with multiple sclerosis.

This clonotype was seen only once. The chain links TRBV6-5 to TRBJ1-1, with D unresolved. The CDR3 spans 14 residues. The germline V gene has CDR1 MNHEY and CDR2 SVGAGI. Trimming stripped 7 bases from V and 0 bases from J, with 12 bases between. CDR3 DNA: TGTGCCAGCACCTCATCAGATTTGAACACTGAAGCTTTCTTT. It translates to CASTSSDLNTEAFF.

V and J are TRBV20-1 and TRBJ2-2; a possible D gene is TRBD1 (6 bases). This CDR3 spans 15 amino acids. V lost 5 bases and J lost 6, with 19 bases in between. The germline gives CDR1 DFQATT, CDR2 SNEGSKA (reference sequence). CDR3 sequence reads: CSAARTDTRAGELFF. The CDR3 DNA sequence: TGCAGTGCTGCCCGGACAGATACACGGGCCGGGGAGCTGTTTTTT.

CDR3 nucleotides: TGTGCCAGCAGTTTAGCAGGGTCTGGGGCCAACGTCCTGACTTTC. Its protein product is CASSLAGSGANVLTF. The V call is TRBV27, the J call TRBJ2-6; tentative D call: TRBD1 (5 bases). The V and J ends lost 2 bases and 1 base respectively, with 6 bases between them. The CDR3 spans 15 residues. Germline V gives CDR1 MNHEY, CDR2 SMNVEV (reference sequence).

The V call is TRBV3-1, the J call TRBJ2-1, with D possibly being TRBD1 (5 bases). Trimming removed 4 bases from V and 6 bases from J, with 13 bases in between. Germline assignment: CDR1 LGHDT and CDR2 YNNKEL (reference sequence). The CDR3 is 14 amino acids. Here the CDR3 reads CASSPDSVLNEQFF. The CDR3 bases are TGTGCCAGCAGCCCAGACAGTGTCCTCAATGAGCAGTTCTTC.

CDR3 sequence (DNA): TGCAGTGCCAAGGACAGGGGGATCGGGGAGCTGTTTTTT. Amino acids: CSAKDRGIGELFF. The V call is TRBV20-1, the J call TRBJ2-2; 10 bases are shared with TRBD1. The length of the CDR3 is 13 residues. Unmatched junction bases numbered 5, after V lost 6 bases and J lost 7 bases. Germline CDR1 reads DFQATT; CDR2 reads SNEGSKA (reference sequence).

For the CDR3, the DNA is TGTGCCAGCAGTTTAAAAAACTGGGGGACAGATACGCAGTATTTT. As protein: CASSLKNWGTDTQYF. V usage is TRBV12-3 or TRBV12-4 and J usage is TRBJ2-3; possibly TRBD1 or TRBD2 for D (5 bases each). The germline V and J ends were trimmed by 2 bases and 3 bases, with 12 bases remaining between them. This CDR3 contains 15 residues.

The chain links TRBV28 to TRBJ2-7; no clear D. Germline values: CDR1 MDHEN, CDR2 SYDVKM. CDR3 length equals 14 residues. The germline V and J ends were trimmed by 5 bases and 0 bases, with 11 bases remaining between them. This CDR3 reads CASSDPDTSYEQYF. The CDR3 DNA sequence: TGTGCCAGCAGTGACCCTGACACCTCCTACGAGCAGTACTTC.

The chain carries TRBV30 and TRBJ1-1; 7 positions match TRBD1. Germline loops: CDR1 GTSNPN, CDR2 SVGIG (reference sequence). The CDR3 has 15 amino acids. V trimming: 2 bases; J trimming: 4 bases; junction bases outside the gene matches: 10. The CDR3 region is CAWSPPTGRVTEAFF. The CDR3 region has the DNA TGTGCCTGGAGTCCCCCGACAGGGAGGGTCACTGAAGCTTTCTTT.

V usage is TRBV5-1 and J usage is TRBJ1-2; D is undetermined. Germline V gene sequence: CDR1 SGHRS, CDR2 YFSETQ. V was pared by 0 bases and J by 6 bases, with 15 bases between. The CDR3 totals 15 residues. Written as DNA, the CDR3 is TGCGCCAGCAGCTTGGGTCGTCAGGCAGTCGATGGCTACACCTTC. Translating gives CASSLGRQAVDGYTF.

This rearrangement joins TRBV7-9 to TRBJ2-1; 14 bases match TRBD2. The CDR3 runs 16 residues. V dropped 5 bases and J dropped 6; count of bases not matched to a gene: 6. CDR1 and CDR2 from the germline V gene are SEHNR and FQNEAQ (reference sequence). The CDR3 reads CASSDGLAGGTNEQFF. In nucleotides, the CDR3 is TGTGCCAGCAGCGATGGACTAGCGGGGGGAACCAATGAGCAGTTCTTC.

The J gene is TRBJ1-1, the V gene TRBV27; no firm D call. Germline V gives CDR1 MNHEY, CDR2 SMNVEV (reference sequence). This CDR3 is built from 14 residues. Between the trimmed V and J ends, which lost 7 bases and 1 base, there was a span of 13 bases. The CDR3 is CASKGGRQNTEAFF. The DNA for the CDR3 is TGTGCCAGCAAAGGAGGGAGGCAGAACACTGAAGCTTTCTTT.

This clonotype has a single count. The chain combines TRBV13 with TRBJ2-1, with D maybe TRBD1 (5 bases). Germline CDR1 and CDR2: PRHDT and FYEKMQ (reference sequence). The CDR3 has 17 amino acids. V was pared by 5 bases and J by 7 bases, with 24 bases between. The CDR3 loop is CASSLLDMGKGSNEQFF. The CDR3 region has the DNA TGTGCCAGCAGCCTACTGGACATGGGAAAGGGGTCGAATGAGCAGTTCTTC.

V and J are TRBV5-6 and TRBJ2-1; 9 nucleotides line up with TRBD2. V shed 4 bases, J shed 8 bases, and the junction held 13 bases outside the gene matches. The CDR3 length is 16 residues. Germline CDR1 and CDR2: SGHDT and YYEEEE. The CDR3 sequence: CASSPTPGLANDEQFF. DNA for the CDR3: TGTGCCAGCAGCCCGACCCCGGGACTAGCAAACGATGAGCAGTTCTTC.

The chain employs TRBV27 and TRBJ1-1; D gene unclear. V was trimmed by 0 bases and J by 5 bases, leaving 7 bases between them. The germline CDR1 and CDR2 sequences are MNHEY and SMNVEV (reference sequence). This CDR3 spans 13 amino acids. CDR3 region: CASSLSALTEAFF. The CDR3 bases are TGTGCCAGCAGTTTATCGGCACTGACTGAAGCTTTCTTT.

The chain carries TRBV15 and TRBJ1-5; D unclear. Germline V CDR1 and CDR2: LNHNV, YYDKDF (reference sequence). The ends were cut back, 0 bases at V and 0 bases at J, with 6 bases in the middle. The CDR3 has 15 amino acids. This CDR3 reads CATSRDRSSNQPQHF. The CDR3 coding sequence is TGTGCCACCAGCAGAGATAGGTCTAGCAATCAGCCCCAGCATTTT.

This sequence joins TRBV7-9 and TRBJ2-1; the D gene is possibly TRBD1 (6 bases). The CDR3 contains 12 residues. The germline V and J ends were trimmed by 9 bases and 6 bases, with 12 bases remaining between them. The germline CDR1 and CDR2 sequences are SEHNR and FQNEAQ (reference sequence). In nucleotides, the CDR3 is TGTGCCAGTGGGCAGGGGCTCAATGAGCAGTTCTTC. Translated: CASGQGLNEQFF.

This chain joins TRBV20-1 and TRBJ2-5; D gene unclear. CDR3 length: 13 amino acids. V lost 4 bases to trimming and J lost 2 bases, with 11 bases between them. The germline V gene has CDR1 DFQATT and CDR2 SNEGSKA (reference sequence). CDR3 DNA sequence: TGCAGTGCTACTGGGATAGATCAAGAGACCCAGTACTTC. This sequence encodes CSATGIDQETQYF.

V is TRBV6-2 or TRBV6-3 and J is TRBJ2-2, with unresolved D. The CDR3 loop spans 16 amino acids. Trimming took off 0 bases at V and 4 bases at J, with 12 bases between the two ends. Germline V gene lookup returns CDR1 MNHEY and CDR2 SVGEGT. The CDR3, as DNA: TGTGCCAGCAGTTACTCAGCCTCGGGTGCCACCGGGGAGCTGTTTTTT. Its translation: CASSYSASGATGELFF.

The CDR3 nucleotides are TGTGCTAGTGGCCCCTCGGGGAACCAGTACCGTTTGCCCCAGCATTTT. It codes for CASGPSGNQYRLPQHF. The chain carries TRBV12-5 and TRBJ1-5, with unresolved D. Looked up from germline, CDR1 is LGHNT and CDR2 is FRNRAP. The CDR3 spans 16 residues. V lost 6 bases to trimming and J lost 9 bases, with 24 bases between them.

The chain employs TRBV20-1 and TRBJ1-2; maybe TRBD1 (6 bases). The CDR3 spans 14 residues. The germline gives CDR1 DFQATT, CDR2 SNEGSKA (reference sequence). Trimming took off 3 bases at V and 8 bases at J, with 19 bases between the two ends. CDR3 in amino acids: CSASVGGLVEGYTF. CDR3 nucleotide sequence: TGCAGTGCTAGTGTTGGGGGGCTGGTCGAGGGCTACACCTTC.

CDR3 nucleotides: TGCGCCAGCAGCCAAGTTTTTGGGGAGGTGGCAGGGCCTAACGCCTACGAGCAGTACTTC. This codes for CASSQVFGEVAGPNAYEQYF. The chain is built from TRBV4-1 and TRBJ2-7; D might be TRBD2 (6 bases). The CDR3 sequence is 20 residues long. CDR1 and CDR2 (germline): MGHRA, YSYEKL. Trimming pared 1 base from V and 2 bases from J, leaving 27 bases between.

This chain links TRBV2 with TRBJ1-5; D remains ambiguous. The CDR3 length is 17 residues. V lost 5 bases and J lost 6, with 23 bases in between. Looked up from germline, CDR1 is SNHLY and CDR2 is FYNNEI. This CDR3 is CASSKREGVGLGQPQHF. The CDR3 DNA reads TGTGCCAGCAGTAAACGGGAGGGTGTCGGCTTAGGTCAGCCCCAGCATTTT.

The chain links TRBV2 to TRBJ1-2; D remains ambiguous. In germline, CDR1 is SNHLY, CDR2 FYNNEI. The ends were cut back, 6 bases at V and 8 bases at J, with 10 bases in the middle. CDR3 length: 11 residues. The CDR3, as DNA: TGTGCCAGCAGGCAGCCCGAGGGCTACACCTTC. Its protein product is CASRQPEGYTF.

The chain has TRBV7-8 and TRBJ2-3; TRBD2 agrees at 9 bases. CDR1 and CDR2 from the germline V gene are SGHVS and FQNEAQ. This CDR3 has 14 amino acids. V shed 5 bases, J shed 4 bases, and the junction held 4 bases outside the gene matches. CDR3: CASSVGLAADTQYF. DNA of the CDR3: TGTGCCAGCAGCGTGGGACTAGCAGCAGATACGCAGTATTTT.

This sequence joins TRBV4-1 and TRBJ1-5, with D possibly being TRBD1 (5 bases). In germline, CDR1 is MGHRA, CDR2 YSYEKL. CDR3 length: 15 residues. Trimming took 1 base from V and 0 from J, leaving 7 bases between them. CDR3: CASSQGGTSNQPQHF. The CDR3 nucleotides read TGCGCCAGCAGCCAAGGGGGCACTAGCAATCAGCCCCAGCATTTT.